This TCR beta chain was sequenced in a study of T cells after somatic rescue of genetic block. The CDR3 is made up of 19 amino acids. Germline V gives CDR1 PRHDT, CDR2 FYEKMQ (reference sequence). The V and J ends lost 7 bases and 6 bases, in that order; junction bases with no gene match: 19. Sequenced by immunoSEQ multiplex PCR; TCRdb stores in-frame clones only, minus some. This table holds 15,000 or so clones, just over 70% found once. The sequence was collected from a man between 18 and 35 years old. This rearrangement joins TRBV13 to TRBJ2-1; 12 bases match TRBD2. Sequenced: peripheral blood mononuclear cells (PBMCs). Written as DNA, the CDR3 is TGTGCCAGCATGCAGTCGGGACTAGCGGGCTTTCGAGCGGGCAATGAGCAGTTCTTC. This sequence encodes CASMQSGLAGFRAGNEQFF.